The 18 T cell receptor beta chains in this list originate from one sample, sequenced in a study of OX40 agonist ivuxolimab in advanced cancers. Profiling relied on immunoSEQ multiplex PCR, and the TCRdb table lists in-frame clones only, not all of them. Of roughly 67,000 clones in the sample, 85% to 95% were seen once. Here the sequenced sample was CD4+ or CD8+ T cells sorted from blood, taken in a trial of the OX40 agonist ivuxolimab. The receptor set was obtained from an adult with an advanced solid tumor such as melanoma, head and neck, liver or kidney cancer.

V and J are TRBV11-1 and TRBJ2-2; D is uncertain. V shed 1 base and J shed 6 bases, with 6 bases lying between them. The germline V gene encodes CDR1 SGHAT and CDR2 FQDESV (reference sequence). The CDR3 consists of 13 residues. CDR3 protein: CASSLGVPGELFF. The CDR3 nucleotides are TGTGCCAGCAGCTTAGGGGTACCCGGGGAGCTGTTTTTT.

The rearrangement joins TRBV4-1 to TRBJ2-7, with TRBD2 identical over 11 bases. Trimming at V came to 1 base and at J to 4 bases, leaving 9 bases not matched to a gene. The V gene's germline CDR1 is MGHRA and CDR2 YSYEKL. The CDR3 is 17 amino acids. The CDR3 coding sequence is TGCGCCAGCAGCCAAGGGACTAGCGGGCCTAAACTTTACGAGCAGTACTTC. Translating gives CASSQGTSGPKLYEQYF.

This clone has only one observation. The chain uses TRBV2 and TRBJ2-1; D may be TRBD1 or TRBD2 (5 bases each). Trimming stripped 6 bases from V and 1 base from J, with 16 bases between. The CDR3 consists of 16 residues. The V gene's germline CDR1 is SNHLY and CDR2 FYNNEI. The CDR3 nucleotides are TGTGCCAGCAGCGGGACGACAAAGGGGTCCTACAATGAGCAGTTCTTC. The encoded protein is CASSGTTKGSYNEQFF.

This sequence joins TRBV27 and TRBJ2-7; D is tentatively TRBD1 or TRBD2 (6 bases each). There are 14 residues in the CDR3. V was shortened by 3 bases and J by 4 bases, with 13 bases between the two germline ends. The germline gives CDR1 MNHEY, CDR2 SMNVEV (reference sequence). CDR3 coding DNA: TGTGCCAGCAGTTTGAGGGGGGAGAGTTACGAGCAGTACTTC. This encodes CASSLRGESYEQYF.

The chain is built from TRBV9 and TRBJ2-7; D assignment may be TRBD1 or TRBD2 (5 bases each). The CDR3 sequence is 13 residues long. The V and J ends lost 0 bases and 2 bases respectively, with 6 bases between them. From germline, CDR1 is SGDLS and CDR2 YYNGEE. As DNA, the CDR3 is TGTGCCAGCAGCGTAGGGGGGACCTACGAGCAGTACTTC. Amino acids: CASSVGGTYEQYF.

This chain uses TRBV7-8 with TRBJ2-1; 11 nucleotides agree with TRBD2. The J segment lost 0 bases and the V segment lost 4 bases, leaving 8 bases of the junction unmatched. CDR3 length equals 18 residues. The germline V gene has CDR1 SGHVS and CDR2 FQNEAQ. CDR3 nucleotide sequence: TGTGCCAGCAGCTCTCGACTAGCGGGACCAGGCTCCTACAATGAGCAGTTCTTC. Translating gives CASSSRLAGPGSYNEQFF.

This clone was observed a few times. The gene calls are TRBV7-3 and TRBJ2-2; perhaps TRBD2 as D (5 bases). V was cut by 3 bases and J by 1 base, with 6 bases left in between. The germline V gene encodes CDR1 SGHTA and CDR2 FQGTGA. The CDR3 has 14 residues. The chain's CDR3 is CASSFGVNTGELFF. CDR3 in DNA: TGTGCCAGCAGCTTCGGGGTGAACACCGGGGAGCTGTTTTTT.

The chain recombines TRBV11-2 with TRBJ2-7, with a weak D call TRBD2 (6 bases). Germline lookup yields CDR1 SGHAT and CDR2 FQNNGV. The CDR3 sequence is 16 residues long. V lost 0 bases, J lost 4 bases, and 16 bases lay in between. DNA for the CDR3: TGTGCCAGCAGCTTAGATCACCGGGGACTTGGGTACGAGCAGTACTTC. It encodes CASSLDHRGLGYEQYF.

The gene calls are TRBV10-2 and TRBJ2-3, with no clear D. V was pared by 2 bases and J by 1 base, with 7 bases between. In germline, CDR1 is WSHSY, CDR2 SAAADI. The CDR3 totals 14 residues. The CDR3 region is CASSEGPRTDTQYF. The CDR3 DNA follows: TGCGCCAGCAGTGAGGGACCGCGCACAGATACGCAGTATTTT.

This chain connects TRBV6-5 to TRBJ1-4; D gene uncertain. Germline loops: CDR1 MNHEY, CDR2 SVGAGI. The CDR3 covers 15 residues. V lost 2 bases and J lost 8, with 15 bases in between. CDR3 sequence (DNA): TGTGCCAGCAGTTACGTAGGCAGGACGGACGAAAAACTGTTTTTT. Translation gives CASSYVGRTDEKLFF.

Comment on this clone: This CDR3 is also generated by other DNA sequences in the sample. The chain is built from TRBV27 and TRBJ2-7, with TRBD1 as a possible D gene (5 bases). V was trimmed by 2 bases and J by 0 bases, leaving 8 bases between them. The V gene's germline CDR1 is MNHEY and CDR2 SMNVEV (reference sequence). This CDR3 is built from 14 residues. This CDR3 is CASSLQGNSYEQYF. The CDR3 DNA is TGTGCCAGCAGTTTACAGGGCAACTCCTACGAGCAGTACTTC.

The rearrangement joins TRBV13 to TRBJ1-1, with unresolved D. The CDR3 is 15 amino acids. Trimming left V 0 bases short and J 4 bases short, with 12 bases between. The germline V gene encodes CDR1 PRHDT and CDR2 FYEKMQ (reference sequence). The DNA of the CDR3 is TGTGCCAGCAGCTTAGGCCCGGATGTTAGCACTGAAGCTTTCTTT. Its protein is CASSLGPDVSTEAFF.

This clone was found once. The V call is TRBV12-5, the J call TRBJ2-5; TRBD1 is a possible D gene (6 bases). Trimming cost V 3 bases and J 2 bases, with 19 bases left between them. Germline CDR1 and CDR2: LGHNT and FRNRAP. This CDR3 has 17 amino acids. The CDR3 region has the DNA TGTGCTAGTGGTTTCCACAGGGTTGAAGCCTTTCAAGAGACCCAGTACTTC. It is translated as CASGFHRVEAFQETQYF. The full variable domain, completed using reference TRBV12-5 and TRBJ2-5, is DARVTQTPRHKVTEMGQEVTMRCQPILGHNTVFWYRQTMMQGLELLAYFRNRAPLDDSGMPKDRFSAEMPDATLATLKIQPSEPRDSAVYFCASGFHRVEAFQETQYFGPGTRLLVL.

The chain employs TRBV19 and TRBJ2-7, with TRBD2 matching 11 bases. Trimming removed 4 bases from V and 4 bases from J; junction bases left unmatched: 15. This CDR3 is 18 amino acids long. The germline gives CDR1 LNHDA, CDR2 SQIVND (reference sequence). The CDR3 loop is CASSKSLIAGGPLYEQYF. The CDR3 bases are TGTGCCAGTAGTAAAAGCCTTATAGCGGGGGGGCCCTTGTACGAGCAGTACTTC.

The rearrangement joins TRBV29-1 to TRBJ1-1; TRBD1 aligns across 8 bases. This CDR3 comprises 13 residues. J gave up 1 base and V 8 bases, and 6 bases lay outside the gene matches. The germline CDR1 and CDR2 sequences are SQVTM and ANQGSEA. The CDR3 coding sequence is TGCAGCTCAGAGACAGGGGAGAACACTGAAGCTTTCTTT. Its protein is CSSETGENTEAFF.

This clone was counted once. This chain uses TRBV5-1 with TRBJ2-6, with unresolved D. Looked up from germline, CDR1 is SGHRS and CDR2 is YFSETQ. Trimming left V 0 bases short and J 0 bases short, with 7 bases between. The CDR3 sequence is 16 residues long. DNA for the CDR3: TGCGCCAGCAGCTTGGCCCGCACCTCTGGGGCCAACGTCCTGACTTTC. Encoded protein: CASSLARTSGANVLTF.

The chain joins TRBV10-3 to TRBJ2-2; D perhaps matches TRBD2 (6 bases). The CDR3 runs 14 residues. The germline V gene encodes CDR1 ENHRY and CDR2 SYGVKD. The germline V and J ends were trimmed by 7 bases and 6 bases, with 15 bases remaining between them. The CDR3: CAIMGGSPAGELFF. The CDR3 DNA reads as TGTGCCATCATGGGAGGCAGCCCGGCCGGGGAGCTGTTTTTT.

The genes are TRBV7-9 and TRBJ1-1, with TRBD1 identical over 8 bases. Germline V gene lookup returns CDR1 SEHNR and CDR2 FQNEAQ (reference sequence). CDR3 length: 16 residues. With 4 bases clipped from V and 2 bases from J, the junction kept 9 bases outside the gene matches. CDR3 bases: TGTGCCAGCAGCTCAACCGACAGGGGAACTAACACTGAAGCTTTCTTT. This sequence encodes CASSSTDRGTNTEAFF.